The 28 T cell receptor beta chains below come from one sample, sequenced in a study of OX40 agonist ivuxolimab in advanced cancers. Data came from immunoSEQ multiplex PCR; TCRdb stores just in-frame clones and leaves some out. The data contain about 100,000 clones, just over 90% of them singletons. Sequenced material: CD4+ or CD8+ T cells sorted from blood, taken in a trial of the OX40 agonist ivuxolimab. Receptor source: an adult with an advanced solid tumor such as melanoma, head and neck, liver or kidney cancer.

In DNA, the CDR3 is TGTGCCATCAGTGATGCCGGTGTGGTCTCTGGAAACACCATATATTTT. Amino acids: CAISDAGVVSGNTIYF. This chain connects TRBV10-3 to TRBJ1-3; D is ambiguous. Per the germline V gene, CDR1 is ENHRY and CDR2 is SYGVKD. The V and J ends lost 3 bases and 0 bases respectively, with 12 bases between them. The CDR3 is made up of 16 amino acids.

This clone appeared once. The chain links TRBV4-3 to TRBJ2-5, with D possibly TRBD1 on 6 matching bases. V gave up 4 bases and J gave up 2 bases, with 17 bases separating them. Germline-derived CDR1 and CDR2 are LGHNA and YSLEER. The CDR3 runs to 16 residues. The CDR3 DNA reads as TGCGCCAGCAGCCCACGATTAGGGGGTGGGCAAGAGACCCAGTACTTC. Protein product: CASSPRLGGGQETQYF.

This rearrangement joins TRBV4-2 to TRBJ2-7; weak D call: TRBD2 (6 bases). The V end lost 0 bases, the J end lost 3 bases, and 15 bases lay between the germline ends. The CDR3 runs to 16 residues. Germline V gene lookup returns CDR1 LGHNA and CDR2 YNFKEQ. The CDR3 loop is CASSQDGGVGFYEQYF. Here the CDR3 DNA reads TGTGCCAGCAGCCAAGATGGAGGGGTAGGTTTCTACGAGCAGTACTTC.

The chain has TRBV11-2 and TRBJ1-1; unclear D gene. V lost 1 base, J lost 1 base, and 4 bases lay in between. This CDR3 is 13 amino acids long. Germline V gene data show CDR1 as SGHAT and CDR2 as FQNNGV. Written as DNA, the CDR3 is TGTGCCAGCAGCTTAGGAGCGAACACTGAAGCTTTCTTT. It specifies CASSLGANTEAFF.

The rearrangement joins TRBV7-9 to TRBJ2-3; 7 positions agree with TRBD2. J gave up 0 bases and V 2 bases, and 8 bases lay outside the gene matches. From germline, CDR1 is SEHNR and CDR2 FQNEAQ (reference sequence). The CDR3 runs to 17 residues. Here the CDR3 reads CASSLSLGGTSTDTQYF. The DNA for the CDR3 is TGTGCCAGCAGCTTATCTTTGGGAGGGACTAGCACAGATACGCAGTATTTT.

The V and J genes are TRBV14 and TRBJ2-1; 9 nucleotides line up with TRBD1. CDR1 SGHDN and CDR2 FVKESK come from the germline V gene. The J segment lost 9 bases and the V segment lost 5 bases, leaving 11 bases of the junction unmatched. This CDR3 is 15 amino acids long. For the CDR3, the DNA is TGTGCCAGCAGCAGGACAGGGGCCCCAGGGAGTGAGCAGTTCTTC. This gives the protein CASSRTGAPGSEQFF.

This rearrangement joins TRBV11-2 to TRBJ2-3; possible D gene TRBD1, 6 bases. V lost 4 bases to trimming and J lost 0 bases, with 11 bases between them. Germline V gene sequence: CDR1 SGHAT, CDR2 FQNNGV. The CDR3 is 15 residues long. DNA for the CDR3: TGTGCCAGCAGCTACAGACAGGTCAGCACAGATACGCAGTATTTT. This translates into CASSYRQVSTDTQYF. Full variable domain (rest looked up from reference TRBV11-2 and TRBJ2-3): EAGVAQSPRYKIIEKRQSVAFWCNPISGHATLYWYQQILGQGPKLLIQFQNNGVVDDSQLPKDRFSAERLKGVDSTLKIQPAKLEDSAVYLCASSYRQVSTDTQYFGPGTRLTVL.

The chain joins TRBV4-3 to TRBJ1-4; D is ambiguous. CDR1 is LGHNA, CDR2 YSLEER, per germline. Trimming took 0 bases from V and 8 from J, leaving 13 bases between them. The CDR3 has 15 amino acids. The CDR3 sequence is CASSQDWSGVEKLFF. The CDR3 region has the DNA TGCGCCAGCAGCCAAGACTGGAGTGGGGTCGAAAAACTGTTTTTT.

The rearrangement joins TRBV5-1 to TRBJ2-5; 10 nucleotides match TRBD2. CDR3 length equals 17 residues. Unmatched junction bases numbered 10, after V lost 0 bases and J lost 5 bases. From germline, CDR1 is SGHRS and CDR2 YFSETQ. CDR3 in DNA: TGCGCCAGCAGCTTGGGAGGCCTAGCGGGAGATCAGGAGACCCAGTACTTC. As protein: CASSLGGLAGDQETQYF.

This clone was counted a single time. The gene calls are TRBV5-6 and TRBJ2-1; 11 bases agree with TRBD1. Per germline, CDR1 SGHDT and CDR2 YYEEEE. This CDR3 spans 14 amino acids. V dropped 4 bases and J dropped 8; count of bases not matched to a gene: 5. This CDR3 is CASSRTGGTDEQFF. The CDR3 bases are TGTGCCAGCAGCAGGACAGGGGGCACGGATGAGCAGTTCTTC.

Written as DNA, the CDR3 is TGTGCCAGCAGCTTAGTGGCCATGACCTACGAGCAGTACTTC. Protein product: CASSLVAMTYEQYF. This sequence joins TRBV11-2 and TRBJ2-7; no firm D call. V lost 1 base and J 2 bases, leaving 9 bases between the germline ends. The germline gives CDR1 SGHAT, CDR2 FQNNGV. The CDR3 consists of 14 residues.

The rearrangement uses TRBV7-2 and TRBJ2-7, with 9 positions matching TRBD2. This CDR3 spans 14 amino acids. The V gene end was trimmed by 1 base and the J gene end by 4 bases; junction bases not matched to a gene: 2. Germline assignment: CDR1 SGHTA and CDR2 FQGNSA. For the CDR3, the DNA is TGTGCCAGCAGCTTAGAGCGGGAGGTTTACGAGCAGTACTTC. Amino acids: CASSLEREVYEQYF. The variable domain in full, completed from reference TRBV7-2 and TRBJ2-7, reads GAGVSQSPSNKVTEKGKDVELRCDPISGHTALYWYRQSLGQGLEFLIYFQGNSAPDKSGLPSDRFSAERTGGSVSTLTIQRTQQEDSAVYLCASSLEREVYEQYFGPGTRLTVT.

CDR3 sequence (DNA): TGTGCCAGCAGCTCCGGCGGGGGGACAGGTGGGGAGACCCAGTACTTC. Translation gives CASSSGGGTGGETQYF. The chain links TRBV7-7 to TRBJ2-5, with D perhaps assigned TRBD1 or TRBD2 (8 bases each). CDR1 and CDR2 from the germline V gene are SSHAT and FNYEAQ (reference sequence). Trimming cost V 4 bases and J 5 bases, with 20 bases left between them. The CDR3 totals 16 residues.

This clone showed up just a few times. The V gene is TRBV2, the J gene TRBJ2-7; D may be TRBD2 (5 bases). The CDR3 contains 13 residues. V lost 7 bases and J 6 bases, leaving 16 bases between the germline ends. Germline CDR1 reads SNHLY; CDR2 reads FYNNEI. Written as DNA, the CDR3 is TGTGCCAGCACCGAGGGTAAGGGCGCCGAGCAGTACTTC. Amino acids: CASTEGKGAEQYF.

The chain recombines TRBV5-4 with TRBJ2-5; 12 bases agree with TRBD2. Trimming at V came to 1 base and at J to 3 bases, leaving 7 bases not matched to a gene. The germline CDR1 and CDR2 sequences are SGHNT and YYREEE (reference sequence). The CDR3 sequence is 17 residues long. CDR3 sequence reads: CASSLMGLAGRKETQYF. Here the CDR3 DNA reads TGTGCCAGCAGCTTGATGGGACTAGCGGGTCGAAAAGAGACCCAGTACTTC.

V is TRBV18 and J is TRBJ2-2; perhaps D is TRBD1 or TRBD2 (8 bases each). V was shortened by 3 bases and J by 11 bases, with 22 bases between the two germline ends. Germline CDR1 KGHSH, CDR2 LQKENI. The CDR3 sequence is 16 residues long. CDR3 sequence: CASSPARGPTSGELFF. The CDR3, as DNA: TGTGCCAGCTCACCGGCCAGGGGGCCTACTAGCGGCGAGCTGTTTTTT.

The chain links TRBV19 to TRBJ2-5; maybe TRBD1 (5 bases). Germline assignment: CDR1 LNHDA and CDR2 SQIVND (reference sequence). This CDR3 region has 15 residues. The ends were cut back, 6 bases at V and 0 bases at J, with 14 bases in the middle. Here the CDR3 reads CASSTGGGNQETQYF. The CDR3 DNA reads TGTGCCAGTAGCACAGGTGGTGGAAACCAAGAGACCCAGTACTTC.

The chain links TRBV28 to TRBJ1-5; maybe TRBD1 (5 bases). The germline V and J ends were trimmed by 5 bases and 1 base, with 15 bases remaining between them. Germline CDR1 is MDHEN and CDR2 is SYDVKM. The CDR3 spans 16 residues. This chain's CDR3 is CASSPRQWLSNQPQHF. The DNA for the CDR3 is TGTGCCAGCAGTCCTCGACAGTGGTTGAGCAATCAGCCCCAGCATTTT.

This chain connects TRBV5-1 to TRBJ1-1; 10 bases are shared with TRBD1. CDR1 is SGHRS and CDR2 is YFSETQ in the germline V gene. The CDR3 has 18 residues. Trimming removed 0 bases from V and 5 bases from J; junction bases left unmatched: 13. The CDR3 region is CASSLGPGQGNIGTEAFF. The DNA of the CDR3 is TGCGCCAGCAGCTTGGGCCCGGGACAGGGGAATATAGGAACTGAAGCTTTCTTT. Variable domain in full (rest from reference TRBV5-1 and TRBJ1-1): KAGVTQTPRYLIKTRGQQVTLSCSPISGHRSVSWYQQTPGQGLQFLFEYFSETQRNKGNFPGRFSGRQFSNSRSEMNVSTLELGDSALYLCASSLGPGQGNIGTEAFFGQGTRLTVV.

The rearrangement joins TRBV4-3 to TRBJ2-5; 7 bases match TRBD1. This CDR3 has 16 residues. With V trimmed by 0 bases and J by 5 bases, 9 bases remained unmatched. The germline CDR1 and CDR2 sequences are LGHNA and YSLEER. The CDR3 reads CASSQDTGEMWETQYF. The CDR3 DNA follows: TGCGCCAGCAGCCAAGATACAGGGGAGATGTGGGAGACCCAGTACTTC.

V is TRBV5-1 and J is TRBJ2-4; TRBD2 aligns across 11 bases. With V trimmed by 4 bases and J by 0 bases, 6 bases remained unmatched. Germline assignment: CDR1 SGHRS and CDR2 YFSETQ. The CDR3 covers 17 residues. The CDR3 loop is CASSTGLAVLAKNIQYF. CDR3 nucleotide sequence: TGCGCCAGCAGCACGGGACTAGCGGTACTAGCCAAAAACATTCAGTACTTC.

The CDR3 protein is CASRGSGESYEQYF. CDR3 bases: TGTGCCAGCAGGGGGTCAGGGGAGTCTTACGAGCAGTACTTC. This chain joins TRBV6-5 and TRBJ2-7; maybe TRBD1 (6 bases). This CDR3 contains 14 residues. Germline assignment: CDR1 MNHEY and CDR2 SVGAGI. Trimming shortened V by 6 bases and J by 4 bases, and 16 bases separated the two germline ends.

The chain joins TRBV29-1 to TRBJ2-3; 9 bases are a match to TRBD1. CDR1 and CDR2 (germline): SQVTM, ANQGSEA. Losses at the gene ends were 6 bases for V and 0 bases for J; bases not matched to a gene: 7. This CDR3 contains 15 residues. The CDR3 here is CSVADRGSSTDTQYF. The CDR3 DNA reads as TGCAGCGTAGCCGACAGGGGGTCGAGCACAGATACGCAGTATTTT.

This chain uses TRBV7-8 with TRBJ2-7, with 9 bases matching TRBD1. Germline-derived CDR1 and CDR2 are SGHVS and FQNEAQ. The V and J ends lost 4 bases and 5 bases, in that order; junction bases with no gene match: 3. The CDR3 contains 13 residues. CDR3 loop: CASSSTGGHEQYF. DNA of the CDR3: TGTGCCAGCAGCTCGACAGGGGGTCACGAGCAGTACTTC. The variable domain in full, with the rest retrieved from reference TRBV7-8 and TRBJ2-7, is GAGVSQSPRYKVAKRGQDVALRCDPISGHVSLFWYQQALGQGPEFLTYFQNEAQLDKSGLPSDRFFAERPEGSVSTLKIQRTQQEDSAVYLCASSSTGGHEQYFGPGTRLTVT.

V usage is TRBV5-4 and J usage is TRBJ1-2; D is perhaps TRBD1 (5 bases). The V end lost 1 base, the J end lost 6 bases, and 13 bases lay between the germline ends. From germline, CDR1 is SGHNT and CDR2 YYREEE (reference sequence). The CDR3 runs 14 residues. DNA for the CDR3: TGTGCCAGCAGCTTGCGGGGGACCCAACATGGCTACACCTTC. Encoded protein: CASSLRGTQHGYTF.

The chain links TRBV6-6 to TRBJ1-5, with D uncertain. CDR3 length: 14 amino acids. The V end was cut by 6 bases, the J end by 0 bases, with 9 bases between. Germline CDR1 reads MNHNY; CDR2 reads SVGAGI (reference sequence). CDR3 bases: TGTGCCAGCAGCCTGGACCTTAGCAATCAGCCCCAGCATTTT. This codes for CASSLDLSNQPQHF.

This chain joins TRBV27 and TRBJ2-2, with 7 bases identical to TRBD2. V gave up 8 bases and J gave up 4 bases; unmatched junction bases: 10. CDR1 MNHEY and CDR2 SMNVEV come from the germline V gene (reference sequence). CDR3 length: 15 amino acids. CDR3 region: CASGRAGLSTGELFF. The CDR3 nucleotides read TGTGCCAGCGGTCGAGCGGGACTTTCCACCGGGGAGCTGTTTTTT.

This rearrangement joins TRBV5-1 to TRBJ2-1; TRBD2 agrees at 10 bases. The CDR3 runs to 17 residues. The V gene's germline CDR1 is SGHRS and CDR2 YFSETQ. After removal of 4 bases from V and 0 bases from J, the junction contained 7 bases not matched to a gene. CDR3 loop: CASSVLTSGFSYNEQFF. As DNA, the CDR3 is TGCGCCAGCAGCGTTTTGACTAGCGGGTTCTCCTACAATGAGCAGTTCTTC.